This T cell receptor beta chain originates from a study of T cells in Graves' hyperthyroidism and ophthalmopathy (dated by TCRdb to between 2018 and 2020). For context, the study as a whole: TCR V-J signatures able to tell the groups apart were searched for in a discovery cohort of 100 or so patients, of whom 43 had Graves' ophthalmopathy and about 55 had stable Graves' hyperthyroidism. Whether ophthalmopathy could be predicted prospectively was tested in an independent validation cohort made up of approximately 19 hyperthyroidism patients plus 17 patients who later progressed to ophthalmopathy. The roughly 90 discovery patients were divided at random into training and test sets in a 7:3 ratio. In about 6 Graves' hyperthyroidism patients, the study also compared T-cell repertoires from thyroid tissue with T-cell repertoires from blood. After blood sampling, hyperthyroidism patients were treated with methimazole at a starting dose of 30 mg daily, and ophthalmopathy patients were treated with high-dose intravenous methylprednisolone. According to the paper, TCR Vbeta CDR3 sequencing was carried out on 135 peripheral blood samples, which came from approximately 43 ophthalmopathy, approximately 72 hyperthyroidism and roughly 17 progressor patients. Results the study describes overall, beyond this receptor: In validation, the model predicted progression to ophthalmopathy a median of about 6.8 months before onset, with approximately 70% sensitivity and about 72% specificity. Most expanded thyroid clonotypes (frequency above 0.001) were also found in blood, which suggests that blood repertoires may mirror thyroid immune responses. In cross-validation, a model built on a 13 V-J signature told ophthalmopathy apart from stable hyperthyroidism with 85% to 90% sensitivity and about 81% specificity, and in testing the same model reached 80%/75%. Sample size was not statistically predetermined, and investigators were not blinded to group allocation.

The germline V gene specifies MNHEY as CDR1 and SVGAGI as CDR2. V is cut by 6 bases and J by 9 bases, and the space between the germline ends is 12 bases. From cysteine to phenylalanine, the CDR3 is 11 amino acids long. The kept DNA is CDR3 alone, 33 bases in frame from the first base. In the case of this clonotype: Its antigen specificity is not known. Base qualities are missing; no much larger clone stands one base away.

Graves' hyperthyroidism was defined as stable when no progression to ophthalmopathy occurred over 18 months of follow-up. Hyperthyroidism patients were newly diagnosed, had a disease duration of under 2 months, and were aged 18 to 65 years. Exclusion was applied to patients with uncontrolled infections, other autoimmune diseases, pregnancy or lactation. Diagnoses were established on the basis of clinical symptoms, serum thyroxine and TRAb, thyroid ultrasound, and orbital computed tomography. Total RNA was extracted using Trizol reagent, and RNA quality was assessed on an Agilent 2100 Bioanalyzer. Amplification of TCR beta CDR3 regions was carried out from RNA transcripts. The TCR CDR3 was subjected to a first round of RT-PCR using the HTBI primer set and the Qiagen OneStep RT-PCR kit. Libraries were constructed in a second round of multiplex PCR, after which size selection and purification were carried out. Libraries were sequenced paired-end with 100 bp reads on an Illumina HiSeq2000. The paper's processing steps were these. SOAPnuke was used to process the raw data, removing reads that contained adapters or uncalled bases, had a mean Phred below 15, or lacked an exact match to the constant primer or identifier. High-quality paired reads were merged with COPE v1.2.5, and unique nucleotide sequences were defined as clonotypes. Clonotypes were aligned to IMGT TRBV, TRBD and TRBJ reference segments using MiTCR v1.1. The analysis was restricted to V-J combinations with a frequency above 0.0001, which together covered 99% to 99.2% of the repertoires. A TCS score was defined as the ratio between F50 (clonal expansion) and ExV (chaos), using BLOSUM62-based TCRdist between CDR3 peptides within each V-J. Welch's t-statistics and random forest reduced around 550 V-J features to roughly 13, which were used in a naive Bayes classifier (R e1071). Thyroid-blood repertoire similarity was quantified with the Morisita-Horn index. TCRdb reanalyzed the raw reads on its own, using fastp at Q25 for trimming and MiXCR for clone calling, and kept in-frame beta chains. Under each unique CDR3 protein, matching rows form one entry showing the most common genes and DNA. V and J calls and clone size were set by TCRdb, not the authors. This sample holds 530,000 or so distinct CDR3 sequences; around 42% were observed only once. Of the sample, around 8% is held by the ten largest clones.

The sample comprised peripheral blood or thyroid tissue (not recorded which). The chain employs TRBV6-5 and TRBJ2-7, with the D gene not confidently named. The sequence was collected from a woman under 30 with Graves' hyperthyroidism. CDR3 region: CASSHADRQYF. In nucleotide form, the sequence is TGTGCCAGCAGCCACGCAGATAGGCAGTACTTC.